The text below deals with one TCR beta chain. What antigen it recognizes has not been identified. No per-base quality is available; no much larger clone lies one base away. TCRbeta CDR3 regions were amplified from genomic DNA using the immunoSEQ Assay, a bias-controlled multiplex PCR. From the authors' description of their analysis: Nucleated cell counts per sample were estimated from amplification of reference gene primers within the assay. To quantify the absolute abundance of each unique TCRbeta CDR3 rearrangement, sequence reads were collapsed and filtered. Productive Simpson clonality was computed per sample as the square root of Simpson's diversity index over productive rearrangements. TCRdb stores this immuneACCESS table with in-frame sequences only. Part of the clones is absent; in the studies checked, under half of the shortfall reflects unresolved V genes, and no reason is known for the rest. V and J calls and clone size follow that table, whereas D and trimming were derived from the DNA. In this sample the table shows a few hundred thousand clones, about 91% of which occur a single time. The ten largest clones represent over 8% of the sample.

Enrolling through a virtual design, the prospective study's participants ranged in age from roughly 18 to 89 years and lived across roughly 23 United States geographic areas. In the prospective study, cohorts were assigned on the basis of participant-reported clinical history obtained from a screening survey and a study questionnaire. Recovered participants in ImmuneRACE Cohort 3 were defined as having two consecutive negative NP/OP PCR tests, clearance from a healthcare professional, or resolution of symptoms. In the prospective study, mobile phlebotomists collected whole blood, serum and a nasopharyngeal or oropharyngeal swab from each participant. Over an approximately two-month period, participants in the prospective study had the option of providing additional blood draws and questionnaires. Before DNA extraction, blood samples from the prospective study were shipped at room temperature or frozen.

The data belong to a study of blood T cell repertoires in COVID-19 (dated by TCRdb to between 2020 and 2021). Looking at the study overall: Samples covering the acute and convalescent phases of COVID-19 were provided by collaborators in the United States, Italy and Spain. The material from the prospective study consisted of cDNA or gDNA derived from T cells, B-cell-depleted T cells, or PBMCs. Deeply sampled blood TCRbeta repertoires from subjects exposed to, actively infected with, or recovered from COVID-19 were included in the dataset. The repertoires were released in a freely available public database intended as a resource for research on the immune response to SARS-CoV-2. The samples were drawn from the first 160 participants of the ongoing ImmuneRACE study and from 1,254 subjects provided by 6 global collaborators. Nearly every sample came with metadata listing a de-identified subject ID, COVID-19 status, age in years and sex. Where HLA class I and class II types were available, the types were taken from metadata supplied by the sample provider, not from assay-based typing.

Broad study findings and their caveats: How much clinical and demographic metadata was included differed by source and by participant, and the metadata was provided uncurated.

This clonotype was obtained from a woman aged 40 to 50 who had recovered from COVID-19. The material sequenced was PBMCs or T cells enriched from blood (not recorded which).

The CDR3 in this case is CATSAGAGGYFNEQFF. The nucleotides read TGTGCCACCAGTGCCGGAGCGGGGGGTTATTTCAATGAGCAGTTCTTC. Recombination connected TRBV24-1 to TRBJ2-1; 9 bases in the junction line up with TRBD2. The CDR3 goes from the cysteine to the phenylalanine over 16 residues. The read is trimmed to its CDR3 DNA, 48 bases read in frame from base 1. Taken from the germline V gene, the CDR1 and CDR2 loops are KGHDR and SFDVKD. V loses 5 bases at its end and J loses 6 bases; junction bases beyond the gene matches: 10.